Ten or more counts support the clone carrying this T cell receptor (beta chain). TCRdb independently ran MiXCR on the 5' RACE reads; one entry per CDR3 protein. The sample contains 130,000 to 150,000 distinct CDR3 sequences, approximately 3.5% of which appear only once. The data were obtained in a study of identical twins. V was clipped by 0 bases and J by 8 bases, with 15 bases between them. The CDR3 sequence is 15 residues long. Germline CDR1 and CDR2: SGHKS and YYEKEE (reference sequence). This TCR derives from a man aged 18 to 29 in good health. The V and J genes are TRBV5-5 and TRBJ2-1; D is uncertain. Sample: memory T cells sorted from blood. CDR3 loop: CASSLGPVGQYEQFF. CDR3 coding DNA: TGTGCCAGCAGCTTGGGCCCGGTCGGCCAATATGAGCAGTTCTTC.